These 25 T cell receptor beta chains share one sample of origin, sequenced in a study of cytomegalovirus exposure and HLA in healthy donors. Sequencing was performed with immunoSEQ multiplex PCR; in TCRdb, only in-frame clones are kept and a portion is missing. The table records under 200,000 clones, around 90% of them present only once. Sequencing input: PBMCs. The receptors shown here come from a woman aged 18-29 years in good health and CMV-seropositive.

This chain uses TRBV6-5 with TRBJ2-7, with 10 bases that match TRBD1. With 6 bases clipped from V and 4 bases from J, the junction kept 6 bases outside the gene matches. The CDR3 sequence is 14 residues long. The V gene's germline CDR1 is MNHEY and CDR2 SVGAGI. The CDR3 sequence is CASRPDRGSYEQYF. CDR3 sequence (DNA): TGTGCCAGCAGGCCGGACAGGGGGTCGTACGAGCAGTACTTC.

The chain uses TRBV11-2 and TRBJ1-1; TRBD1 matches at 7 bases. This CDR3 comprises 13 residues. The germline gives CDR1 SGHAT, CDR2 FQNNGV. J gave up 3 bases and V 4 bases, and 2 bases lay outside the gene matches. CDR3 bases: TGTGCCAGCAGCTATACAGGGGACACTGAAGCTTTCTTT. Translated, it gives CASSYTGDTEAFF.

The CDR3 loop reads CASSESFTGRPLNEKLFF. The CDR3 DNA reads TGTGCCAGCAGTGAAAGCTTTACAGGCCGACCTCTTAATGAAAAACTGTTTTTT. The chain carries TRBV6-1 and TRBJ1-4; D may be TRBD1 (5 bases). CDR1 is MNHNS, CDR2 SASEGT, per germline. Trimming left V 2 bases short and J 4 bases short, with 20 bases between. The CDR3 contains 18 residues.

The chain recombines TRBV12-5 with TRBJ2-3; D possibly corresponds to TRBD2 (6 bases). This CDR3 has 13 amino acids. Deletions cut 1 base from V and 9 bases from J, with 11 bases between. Germline V CDR1 and CDR2: LGHNT, FRNRAP. Here the CDR3 reads CASGLGPEGTQYF. The CDR3 bases are TGTGCTAGTGGTTTGGGTCCGGAGGGGACGCAGTATTTT. Drawing the rest from reference TRBV12-5 and TRBJ2-3, the complete variable domain is DARVTQTPRHKVTEMGQEVTMRCQPILGHNTVFWYRQTMMQGLELLAYFRNRAPLDDSGMPKDRFSAEMPDATLATLKIQPSEPRDSAVYFCASGLGPEGTQYFGPGTRLTVL.

J is TRBJ1-1 and V is TRBV5-6; D perhaps matches TRBD1 (6 bases). There are 15 residues in the CDR3. The germline CDR1 and CDR2 sequences are SGHDT and YYEEEE. Trimming removed 5 bases from V and 1 base from J, with 15 bases in between. The CDR3 DNA follows: TGTGCCAGCAGGGGAGGGGGGTTCGGGAACACTGAAGCTTTCTTT. It is translated as CASRGGGFGNTEAFF. Filled out from reference TRBV5-6 and TRBJ1-1, the complete variable domain reads DAGVTQSPTHLIKTRGQQVTLRCSPKSGHDTVSWYQQALGQGPQFIFQYYEEEERQRGNFPDRFSGHQFPNYSSELNVNALLLGDSALYLCASRGGGFGNTEAFFGQGTRLTVV.

The gene calls are TRBV13 and TRBJ2-4; possibly TRBD2 for D (6 bases). Germline assignment: CDR1 PRHDT and CDR2 FYEKMQ (reference sequence). Trimming shortened V by 2 bases and J by 0 bases, and 11 bases separated the two germline ends. The CDR3 extends over 16 amino acids. The CDR3 DNA reads TGTGCCAGCAGCTTAACGGGGGAACTAGCCAAAAACATTCAGTACTTC. This gives the protein CASSLTGELAKNIQYF.

The V call is TRBV2, the J call TRBJ2-3, with TRBD1 identical over 10 bases. Trimming at V came to 6 bases and at J to 4 bases, leaving 16 bases not matched to a gene. This CDR3 is 18 amino acids long. CDR1 is SNHLY, CDR2 FYNNEI, per germline. Written as DNA, the CDR3 is TGTGCCAGCAGCGTTCCAACCCCCGGGACAGGGGAATCAGATACGCAGTATTTT. It yields the protein CASSVPTPGTGESDTQYF.

The chain recombines TRBV5-4 with TRBJ2-2, with 10 nucleotides matching TRBD2. The germline V gene encodes CDR1 SGHNT and CDR2 YYREEE (reference sequence). Trimming removed 4 bases from V and 1 base from J; junction bases left unmatched: 7. The CDR3 has 17 amino acids. This chain's CDR3 is CASSPSWTSGNTGELFF. In DNA form, the CDR3 reads TGTGCCAGCAGCCCCAGCTGGACTAGCGGGAACACCGGGGAGCTGTTTTTT.

This sequence joins TRBV6-5 and TRBJ2-4; 9 bases are a match to TRBD1. CDR1 and CDR2 (germline): MNHEY, SVGAGI. Losses at the gene ends were 5 bases for V and 4 bases for J; bases not matched to a gene: 6. The CDR3 contains 15 residues. CDR3 protein: CASSHHGTGKNIQYF. The CDR3 region has the DNA TGTGCCAGCAGTCACCACGGGACAGGGAAAAACATTCAGTACTTC.

V gene TRBV7-2 combines with J gene TRBJ2-1; a weak D match, TRBD2 (5 bases). The germline V and J ends were trimmed by 1 base and 2 bases, with 9 bases remaining between them. The CDR3 is 15 residues long. CDR1 and CDR2 (germline): SGHTA, FQGNSA. The CDR3 region is CASSLDGNTYNEQFF. DNA of the CDR3: TGTGCCAGCAGCTTAGACGGGAACACCTACAATGAGCAGTTCTTC.

The chain couples TRBV2 to TRBJ2-7, with 7 positions matching TRBD1. Germline lookup yields CDR1 SNHLY and CDR2 FYNNEI. There are 16 residues in the CDR3. V lost 3 bases, J lost 0 bases, and 8 bases stayed unmatched. The CDR3 loop reads CASSDLGTVSSYEQYF. The CDR3 bases are TGTGCCAGCAGTGACTTAGGGACAGTCTCCTCCTACGAGCAGTACTTC.

This chain links TRBV2 with TRBJ2-1; tentatively, D is TRBD2 (5 bases). The CDR3 is made up of 17 amino acids. V dropped 0 bases and J dropped 0 bases, with 12 bases sitting between them. The germline gives CDR1 SNHLY, CDR2 FYNNEI. The CDR3 coding sequence is TGTGCCAGCAGTGAAGCCTGGGGAGCTAGCTCCTACAATGAGCAGTTCTTC. Protein product: CASSEAWGASSYNEQFF.

The rearrangement links TRBV4-1 to TRBJ2-7, with 9 bases identical to TRBD2. Germline V gene data show CDR1 as MGHRA and CDR2 as YSYEKL. J was trimmed by 2 bases and V by 1 base; bases with no gene match: 12. The CDR3 spans 18 residues. The CDR3 sequence: CASSQVVDHSGGTYEQYF. CDR3 in DNA: TGCGCCAGCAGCCAAGTTGTGGACCACAGCGGGGGGACCTACGAGCAGTACTTC.

The V and J genes are TRBV5-1 and TRBJ1-1, with a possible D match to TRBD1 (6 bases). CDR1 is SGHRS and CDR2 is YFSETQ in the germline V gene. V lost 4 bases and J 7 bases, leaving 11 bases between the germline ends. There are 12 residues in the CDR3. This CDR3 reads CASSTQGNEAFF. DNA for the CDR3: TGCGCCAGCAGCACACAGGGAAATGAAGCTTTCTTT.

This sequence joins TRBV5-1 and TRBJ2-7; TRBD1 matches 10 bases. V lost 4 bases to trimming and J lost 5 bases; unmatched junction nucleotides: 6. CDR1 SGHRS and CDR2 YFSETQ come from the germline V gene. The CDR3 loop spans 14 amino acids. CDR3 DNA: TGCGCCAGCAGCCGGGACAGGGGCGGTGACGAGCAGTACTTC. The encoded protein is CASSRDRGGDEQYF.

V and J are TRBV5-1 and TRBJ2-3, with 11 bases lining up with TRBD2. The length of the CDR3 is 16 residues. Germline V gene data show CDR1 as SGHRS and CDR2 as YFSETQ. V gave up 2 bases and J gave up 1 base; unmatched junction bases: 3. The CDR3 region has the DNA TGCGCCAGCAGCTTTACTAGCGGGGGCCGCACAGATACGCAGTATTTT. Translated, it gives CASSFTSGGRTDTQYF.

The sample holds one count of this clone. The V gene is TRBV2, the J gene TRBJ1-2, with D perhaps TRBD1 (5 bases). V was shortened by 1 base and J by 0 bases, with 9 bases between the two germline ends. This CDR3 comprises 15 residues. The germline gives CDR1 SNHLY, CDR2 FYNNEI. The CDR3 region is CASSEVAGTNYGYTF. DNA of the CDR3: TGTGCCAGCAGTGAAGTGGCAGGGACTAACTATGGCTACACCTTC.

This chain uses TRBV9 with TRBJ2-3, with D possibly TRBD2 on 6 matching bases. CDR1 and CDR2 (germline): SGDLS, YYNGEE. Trimming removed 0 bases at V and 5 bases at J, with 13 bases between. This CDR3 contains 15 residues. The CDR3 is CASSVGGLGGDTQYF. The CDR3 nucleotides read TGTGCCAGCAGCGTAGGTGGGCTGGGGGGAGATACGCAGTATTTT.

The chain employs TRBV9 and TRBJ2-3, with D hard to call. This CDR3 contains 11 residues. The germline V and J ends were trimmed by 4 bases and 4 bases, with 4 bases remaining between them. CDR1 SGDLS and CDR2 YYNGEE come from the germline V gene. DNA of the CDR3: TGTGCCAGCAGCATCTCAGATACGCAGTATTTT. Its protein product is CASSISDTQYF.

V and J are TRBV10-1 and TRBJ1-1; D remains ambiguous. The CDR3 length is 16 residues. The germline V and J ends were trimmed by 3 bases and 5 bases, with 19 bases remaining between them. Germline V gene sequence: CDR1 WNHNN, CDR2 SYGVQD (reference sequence). The CDR3 coding sequence is TGCGCCAGCAGTGACCTCAAGGAGGCCCTAGGGACTGAAGCTTTCTTT. Its protein is CASSDLKEALGTEAFF.

The V and J genes are TRBV7-2 and TRBJ1-2; 7 bases fit TRBD1. Looked up from germline, CDR1 is SGHTA and CDR2 is FQGNSA. This CDR3 is built from 15 residues. Trimming took 5 bases from V and 0 from J; bases not matched to a gene: 6. CDR3 residues: CASSPLRGTNYGYTF. CDR3 coding DNA: TGTGCCAGCAGCCCCCTCAGGGGGACTAACTATGGCTACACCTTC.

The chain recombines TRBV7-6 with TRBJ1-1; tentative D call: TRBD1 (5 bases). Germline V gene sequence: CDR1 SGHVS, CDR2 FNYEAQ. This CDR3 contains 15 residues. The V end lost 1 base, the J end lost 1 base, and 10 bases lay between the germline ends. CDR3 sequence (DNA): TGTGCCAGCAGCTTAGGGGTCGACAGGAACACTGAAGCTTTCTTT. Amino acids: CASSLGVDRNTEAFF.

The chain has TRBV6-5 and TRBJ2-5; TRBD1 might be the D (5 bases). CDR1 and CDR2 from the germline V gene are MNHEY and SVGAGI. The CDR3 length is 13 residues. V lost 4 bases to trimming and J lost 5 bases, with 11 bases between them. The chain's CDR3 is CASSSDNSETQYF. CDR3 DNA sequence: TGTGCCAGCAGTTCGGACAATTCGGAGACCCAGTACTTC.

This clone has only one observation. This sequence joins TRBV7-3 and TRBJ2-1; TRBD2 matches at 12 bases. Per the germline V gene, CDR1 is SGHTA and CDR2 is FQGTGA. The CDR3 sequence is 15 residues long. V shed 2 bases, J shed 6 bases, and the junction held 2 bases outside the gene matches. The CDR3 DNA reads as TGTGCCAGCAGCTTAGAACTAGCGGGAGGCAATGAGCAGTTCTTC. Translation gives CASSLELAGGNEQFF.

V gene TRBV6-6 combines with J gene TRBJ1-1, with TRBD1 identical over 11 bases. The CDR3 consists of 14 residues. V was clipped by 2 bases and J by 7 bases; unmatched bases: 3. Germline V lookup: CDR1 MNHNY, CDR2 SVGAGI (reference sequence). The CDR3 sequence: CASSYGGQGVEAFF. In DNA form, the CDR3 reads TGTGCCAGCAGTTACGGGGGACAGGGGGTTGAAGCTTTCTTT.